Presented here are 28 T cell receptor beta chains from one specimen sequenced in a study of brain T cells in children with intractable seizures. Assay: immunoSEQ multiplex PCR; the TCRdb copy retains only in-frame clones and omits some. The sample carries fewer than 50,000 clones, approximately 90% recorded once. This sample comprised peripheral blood, obtained at surgery. Receptors originate from a girl under 10 years old with tuberous sclerosis and intractable seizures.

The chain joins TRBV19 to TRBJ2-7, with TRBD1 identical over 7 bases. With V trimmed by 3 bases and J by 3 bases, 8 bases remained unmatched. The CDR3 extends over 15 amino acids. Germline V gene lookup returns CDR1 LNHDA and CDR2 SQIVND (reference sequence). The CDR3 region is CASSIRGGPFYEQYV. CDR3 coding DNA: TGTGCCAGTAGTATCCGAGGGGGCCCATTCTACGAGCAGTACGTC.

The rearrangement links TRBV20-1 to TRBJ2-7, with unresolved D. The V gene lost 1 base and the J gene lost 4 bases, with 5 bases spanning the gap. Looked up from germline, CDR1 is DFQATT and CDR2 is SNEGSKA (reference sequence). This CDR3 comprises 11 residues. The CDR3 sequence is CSARVGYEQYF. CDR3 sequence (DNA): TGCAGTGCTAGAGTAGGGTACGAGCAGTACTTC.

The CDR3 is CASSYSRGHSPLHF. The CDR3 DNA reads as TGTGCCAGCAGTTACTCCAGGGGACATTCACCCCTCCACTTT. V and J are TRBV6-5 and TRBJ1-6; tentative D call: TRBD1 (6 bases). V lost 0 bases and J 8 bases, leaving 8 bases between the germline ends. CDR1 is MNHEY and CDR2 is SVGAGI in the germline V gene. The CDR3 spans 14 residues.

The chain has TRBV12-2 and TRBJ2-7. TRBV12-2 is assigned pseudogene status. CDR3 length equals 15 residues. The CDR3 DNA reads TGTGCAAGTCGCTTAGCGCTCGCCGAAACCTACGAGCAGTACGTC. The encoded protein is CASRLALAETYEQYV.

This clone was detected once. This rearrangement joins TRBV18 to TRBJ2-7; 9 bases map to TRBD2. V lost 4 bases, J lost 3 bases, and 4 bases stayed unmatched. CDR1 is KGHSH and CDR2 is LQKENI in the germline V gene. The CDR3 consists of 14 residues. The CDR3 region is CASSLGLAIYEQYF. CDR3 DNA: TGTGCCAGCTCACTGGGACTAGCTATCTACGAGCAGTACTTC.

This clone was observed a few times. The V gene is TRBV18, the J gene TRBJ2-1, with TRBD1 matching over 8 bases. V dropped 2 bases and J dropped 6; count of bases not matched to a gene: 12. CDR3 size: 17 residues. Germline assignment: CDR1 KGHSH and CDR2 LQKENI. CDR3 amino acids: CASSPRPRQGPFNEQFF. The CDR3 DNA reads as TGTGCCAGCTCACCAAGACCAAGACAGGGGCCGTTCAATGAGCAGTTCTTC.

The chain uses TRBV6-5 and TRBJ1-2; TRBD1 agrees at 7 bases. V trimming: 6 bases; J trimming: 4 bases; junction bases outside the gene matches: 8. This CDR3 region has 14 residues. Germline V gives CDR1 MNHEY, CDR2 SVGAGI. CDR3 sequence (DNA): TGTGCCAGCAGCTCCCACGACAGGGCCTATGGCTACACCTTC. Translated, it gives CASSSHDRAYGYTF.

The chain joins TRBV27 to TRBJ2-3, with 14 bases identical to TRBD2. Germline V gene lookup returns CDR1 MNHEY and CDR2 SMNVEV (reference sequence). The CDR3 has 16 amino acids. J lost 7 bases, V lost 5 bases, and 8 bases had no gene match. The DNA of the CDR3 is TGTGCCAGCAGTCTCCCGGGACTAGCGGGGGTGAATACGCAGTATTTT. It specifies CASSLPGLAGVNTQYF.

This chain uses TRBV24-1 with TRBJ1-4; 9 nucleotides align to TRBD1. The V gene's germline CDR1 is KGHDR and CDR2 SFDVKD. This CDR3 spans 17 amino acids. With 6 bases clipped from V and 1 base from J, the junction kept 8 bases outside the gene matches. The CDR3 coding sequence is TGTGCCACCAGTCCCGGGACAGGGATCGGAACTAATGAAAAACTGTTTTTT. Its translation: CATSPGTGIGTNEKLFF.

V gene TRBV5-1 combines with J gene TRBJ2-3; maybe TRBD1 (6 bases). CDR1 is SGHRS, CDR2 YFSETQ, per germline. Trimming stripped 1 base from V and 0 bases from J, with 15 bases between. The CDR3 length is 17 residues. The CDR3 region has the DNA TGCGCCAGCAGCTTGCACTTAACAGGGTCTAGCACAGATACGCAGTATTTT. Protein product: CASSLHLTGSSTDTQYF.

V and J are TRBV30 and TRBJ2-1, with D unclear. Trimming stripped 4 bases from V and 3 bases from J, with 13 bases between. This CDR3 comprises 14 residues. Germline V gives CDR1 GTSNPN, CDR2 SVGIG (reference sequence). The CDR3 loop is CAWKSPPHYNEQFF. CDR3 nucleotide sequence: TGTGCCTGGAAATCTCCTCCTCACTACAATGAGCAGTTCTTC. Variable domain in full (rest from reference TRBV30 and TRBJ2-1): SQTIHQWPATLVQPVGSPLSLECTVEGTSNPNLYWYRQAAGRGLQLLFYSVGIGQISSEVPQNLSASRPQDRQFILSSKKLLLSDSGFYLCAWKSPPHYNEQFFGPGTRLTVL.

The chain employs TRBV4-2 and TRBJ1-4; D not resolved. The length of the CDR3 is 20 residues. V shed 1 base and J shed 2 bases, with 23 bases lying between them. Germline CDR1 LGHNA, CDR2 YNFKEQ. CDR3 sequence (DNA): TGTGCCAGCAGCCAAGGGAACGGACGGGCGCTGAGTGAGACTAATGAAAAACTGTTTTTT. It is translated as CASSQGNGRALSETNEKLFF.

This chain links TRBV4-2 with TRBJ2-3, with 11 nucleotides matching TRBD1. Germline CDR1 is LGHNA and CDR2 is YNFKEQ. V shed 4 bases, J shed 2 bases, and the junction held 11 bases outside the gene matches. The CDR3 sequence is 18 residues long. The CDR3 is CASSRWDRGFPDTDTQYF. DNA for the CDR3: TGTGCCAGCAGCCGTTGGGACAGGGGGTTCCCGGACACAGATACGCAGTATTTT.

This chain links TRBV10-2 with TRBJ1-6, with TRBD1 matching over 8 bases. Germline loops: CDR1 WSHSY, CDR2 SAAADI. V lost 5 bases and J lost 9; bases outside the gene matches: 9. CDR3 length: 15 amino acids. The DNA for the CDR3 is TGCGCCAGCAGTTCCAAAGGAGGACAGGGTTCACCCCTCCACTTT. This gives the protein CASSSKGGQGSPLHF.

CDR3 region: CASSLVAEEAFF. Here the CDR3 DNA reads TGTGCCAGCAGCTTAGTTGCAGAAGAAGCTTTCTTT. V usage is TRBV11-2 and J usage is TRBJ1-1, with D hard to call. V was cut by 1 base and J by 8 bases, with 8 bases left in between. Looked up from germline, CDR1 is SGHAT and CDR2 is FQNNGV. The CDR3 is 12 residues long.

The chain uses TRBV5-4 and TRBJ1-6; tentatively, D is TRBD1 (6 bases). This CDR3 is 20 amino acids long. V was pared by 4 bases and J by 6 bases, with 29 bases between. Germline V gene lookup returns CDR1 SGHNT and CDR2 YYREEE (reference sequence). The CDR3 loop is CASSPLTRAQGNLFNSPLHF. The CDR3 coding sequence is TGTGCCAGCAGCCCACTCACGAGGGCACAGGGAAATCTTTTTAATTCACCCCTCCACTTT.

V gene TRBV5-1 combines with J gene TRBJ2-2, with 7 nucleotides matching TRBD1. V lost 5 bases, J lost 2 bases, and 9 bases stayed unmatched. The CDR3 totals 16 residues. The V gene's germline CDR1 is SGHRS and CDR2 YFSETQ. The CDR3 spells CASRPTGQRNTGELFF. Written as DNA, the CDR3 is TGCGCCAGCAGGCCGACGGGACAGAGAAACACCGGGGAGCTGTTTTTT.

The chain couples TRBV12-3 or TRBV12-4 to TRBJ1-4; D is unclear. The CDR3 is 13 amino acids. The germline V and J ends were trimmed by 5 bases and 2 bases, with 6 bases remaining between them. The CDR3 DNA reads TGTGCCAGCAGTCTCTTTACTAATGAAAAACTGTTTTTT. Encoded protein: CASSLFTNEKLFF.

The chain recombines TRBV6-2 or TRBV6-3 with TRBJ2-7; unclear D gene. Trimming pared 0 bases from V and 2 bases from J, leaving 11 bases between. This CDR3 is 15 amino acids long. Germline V lookup: CDR1 MNHEY, CDR2 SVGEGT. The CDR3 reads CASSYSSMGPYEQYV. The CDR3 DNA reads TGTGCCAGCAGTTACTCGAGTATGGGTCCCTACGAGCAGTACGTC.

This clone was observed a handful of times. The V call is TRBV6-4, the J call TRBJ2-7, with 7 bases identical to TRBD1. J lost 2 bases, V lost 4 bases, and 5 bases had no gene match. Germline V gives CDR1 MRHNA, CDR2 SNTAGT. This CDR3 has 14 amino acids. The CDR3 loop is CASSVRGLPYEQYF. The DNA of the CDR3 is TGTGCCAGCAGTGTAAGGGGGCTCCCCTACGAGCAGTACTTC.

The rearrangement links TRBV19 to TRBJ1-1; 7 bases agree with TRBD1. This CDR3 is built from 11 residues. Germline CDR1 and CDR2: LNHDA and SQIVND (reference sequence). The J segment lost 12 bases and the V segment lost 7 bases, leaving 8 bases of the junction unmatched. In DNA form, the CDR3 reads TGTGCCAGTACTGAGGGGGCGGTGTCTTTCTTT. As protein: CASTEGAVSFF.

This chain connects TRBV6-1 to TRBJ1-2; D ambiguous. Trimming pared 0 bases from V and 7 bases from J, leaving 9 bases between. Germline CDR1 is MNHNS and CDR2 is SASEGT. The length of the CDR3 is 13 residues. The CDR3 coding sequence is TGTGCCAGCAGTGAAGCACCGAGGCCTGGCTACACCTTC. It is translated as CASSEAPRPGYTF.

The rearrangement uses TRBV6-1 and TRBJ1-2; tentatively, D is TRBD1 (6 bases). The CDR3 spans 17 residues. Trimming left V 3 bases short and J 4 bases short, with 21 bases between. Germline V gives CDR1 MNHNS, CDR2 SASEGT. The CDR3 protein is CASSDSMGGTSIYGYTF. The CDR3 DNA follows: TGTGCCAGCAGTGATTCTATGGGGGGGACATCAATCTATGGCTACACCTTC.

The rearrangement links TRBV5-4 to TRBJ2-7; D perhaps matches TRBD1 (5 bases). V lost 4 bases and J lost 0, with 11 bases in between. The germline CDR1 and CDR2 sequences are SGHNT and YYREEE (reference sequence). The CDR3 loop spans 14 amino acids. This chain's CDR3 is CASSQPGSSYEQYF. The DNA for the CDR3 is TGTGCCAGCAGCCAGCCAGGGTCCTCCTACGAGCAGTACTTC.

The chain couples TRBV2 to TRBJ2-1; D gene uncertain. Germline V CDR1 and CDR2: SNHLY, FYNNEI. Trimming shortened V by 0 bases and J by 7 bases, and 7 bases separated the two germline ends. The CDR3 covers 13 residues. The CDR3 coding sequence is TGTGCCAGCAGTGAAGCGATAAGTAATGAGCAGTTCTTC. Protein product: CASSEAISNEQFF. The variable domain in full, with the rest retrieved from reference TRBV2 and TRBJ2-1, is EPEVTQTPSHQVTQMGQEVILRCVPISNHLYFYWYRQILGQKVEFLVSFYNNEISEKSEIFDDQFSVERPDGSNFTLKIRSTKLEDSAMYFCASSEAISNEQFFGPGTRLTVL.

The V gene is TRBV24-1, the J gene TRBJ2-7, with D tentatively TRBD1 (6 bases). Trimming pared 8 bases from V and 0 bases from J, leaving 19 bases between. This CDR3 has 16 amino acids. Germline CDR1 reads KGHDR; CDR2 reads SFDVKD. CDR3 nucleotides: TGTGCCACCACCACACCGGCCGGGACATACTCCTACGAGCAGTACTTC. It specifies CATTTPAGTYSYEQYF.

The chain recombines TRBV25-1 with TRBJ1-2, with D perhaps matching TRBD1 (5 bases). The CDR3 has 14 amino acids. Looked up from germline, CDR1 is MGHDK and CDR2 is SYGVNS. The germline V and J ends were trimmed by 1 base and 2 bases, with 8 bases remaining between them. CDR3 nucleotide sequence: TGTGCCAGCAGTGAATGGGGGTCAAACTATGGCTACACCTTC. This translates into CASSEWGSNYGYTF.

CDR3 loop: CATSDSGVIVTDTQYF. Written as DNA, the CDR3 is TGTGCCACCAGTGATTCCGGGGTGATAGTCACAGATACGCAGTATTTT. The rearrangement joins TRBV24-1 to TRBJ2-3, with TRBD2 as a possible D gene (5 bases). V was pared by 2 bases and J by 2 bases, with 13 bases between. From germline, CDR1 is KGHDR and CDR2 SFDVKD. The CDR3 runs 16 residues.